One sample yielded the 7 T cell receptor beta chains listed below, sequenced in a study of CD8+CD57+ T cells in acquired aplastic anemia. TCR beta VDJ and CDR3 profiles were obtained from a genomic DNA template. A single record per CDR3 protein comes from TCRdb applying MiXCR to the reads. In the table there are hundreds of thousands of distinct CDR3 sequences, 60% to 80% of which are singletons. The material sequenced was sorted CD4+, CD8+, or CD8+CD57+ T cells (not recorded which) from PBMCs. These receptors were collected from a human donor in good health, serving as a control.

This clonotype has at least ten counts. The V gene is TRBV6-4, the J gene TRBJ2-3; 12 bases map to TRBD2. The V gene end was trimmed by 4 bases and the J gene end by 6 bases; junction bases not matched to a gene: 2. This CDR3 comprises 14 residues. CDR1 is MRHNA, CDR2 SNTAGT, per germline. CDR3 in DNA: TGTGCCAGCAGTGTACTAGCGGGGGGCGATACGCAGTATTTT. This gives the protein CASSVLAGGDTQYF.

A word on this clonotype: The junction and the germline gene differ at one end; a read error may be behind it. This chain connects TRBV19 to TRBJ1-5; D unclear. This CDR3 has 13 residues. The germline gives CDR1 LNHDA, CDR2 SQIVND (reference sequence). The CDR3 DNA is TGTGCCAGTAGGGTTTATGGCCCTGTGCCCCAGCGTTTT. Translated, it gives CASRVYGPVPQRF.

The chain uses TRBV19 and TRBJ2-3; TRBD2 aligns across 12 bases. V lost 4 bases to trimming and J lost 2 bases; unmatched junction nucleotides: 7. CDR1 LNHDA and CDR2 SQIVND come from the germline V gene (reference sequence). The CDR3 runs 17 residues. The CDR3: CASSRPGLAGFTDTQYF. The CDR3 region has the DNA TGTGCCAGTAGTAGGCCGGGACTAGCGGGTTTCACAGATACGCAGTATTTT.

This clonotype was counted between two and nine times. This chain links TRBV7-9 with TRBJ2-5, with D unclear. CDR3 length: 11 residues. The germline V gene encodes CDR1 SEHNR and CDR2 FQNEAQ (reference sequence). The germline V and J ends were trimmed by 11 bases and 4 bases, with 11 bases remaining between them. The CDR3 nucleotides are TGTGCCGAGTTAGATATAGAGACCCAGTACTTC. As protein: CAELDIETQYF.

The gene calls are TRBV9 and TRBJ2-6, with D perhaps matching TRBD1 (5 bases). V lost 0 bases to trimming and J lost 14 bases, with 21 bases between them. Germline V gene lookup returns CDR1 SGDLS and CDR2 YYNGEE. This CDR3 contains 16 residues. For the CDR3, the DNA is TGTGCCAGCAGCGTAGCTTCAAGGGGATGGGGTGAAATCCTGACTTTC. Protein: CASSVASRGWGEILTF.

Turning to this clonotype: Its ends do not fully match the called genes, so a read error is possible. CDR3 region: CASSFCRGTSYF. In nucleotides, the CDR3 is TGTGCCAGCAGCTTTTGTCGAGGGACTAGCTACTTT. This rearrangement joins TRBV7-9 to TRBJ2-5, with 9 nucleotides matching TRBD2. The CDR3 is made up of 12 amino acids. From germline, CDR1 is SEHNR and CDR2 FQNEAQ (reference sequence).

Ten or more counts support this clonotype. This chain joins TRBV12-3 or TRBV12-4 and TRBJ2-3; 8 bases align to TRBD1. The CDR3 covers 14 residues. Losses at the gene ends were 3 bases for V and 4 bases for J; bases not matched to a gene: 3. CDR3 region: CASSFDRGADTQYF. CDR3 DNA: TGTGCCAGCAGTTTCGACAGGGGAGCAGATACGCAGTATTTT.